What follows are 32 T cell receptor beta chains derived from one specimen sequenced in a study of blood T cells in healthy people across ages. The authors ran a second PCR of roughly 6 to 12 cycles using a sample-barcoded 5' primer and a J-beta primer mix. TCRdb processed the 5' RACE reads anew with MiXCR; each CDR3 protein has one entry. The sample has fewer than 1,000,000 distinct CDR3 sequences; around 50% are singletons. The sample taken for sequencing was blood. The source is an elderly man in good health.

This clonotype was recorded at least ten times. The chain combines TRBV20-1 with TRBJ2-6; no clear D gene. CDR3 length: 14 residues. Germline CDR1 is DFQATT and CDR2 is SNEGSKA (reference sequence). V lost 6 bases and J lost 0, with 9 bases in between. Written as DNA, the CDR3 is TGCAGTGCAGCCGTTAGCTCTGGGGCCAACGTCCTGACTTTC. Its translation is CSAAVSSGANVLTF.

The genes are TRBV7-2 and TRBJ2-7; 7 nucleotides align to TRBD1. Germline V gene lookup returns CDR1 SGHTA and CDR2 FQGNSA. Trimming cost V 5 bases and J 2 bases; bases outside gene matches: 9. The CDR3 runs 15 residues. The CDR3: CASSLNRGQAYEQYF. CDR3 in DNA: TGTGCCAGCAGCCTAAACAGGGGTCAGGCCTACGAGCAGTACTTC. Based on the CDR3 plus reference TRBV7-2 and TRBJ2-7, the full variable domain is GAGVSQSPSNKVTEKGKDVELRCDPISGHTALYWYRQSLGQGLEFLIYFQGNSAPDKSGLPSDRFSAERTGGSVSTLTIQRTQQEDSAVYLCASSLNRGQAYEQYFGPGTRLTVT.

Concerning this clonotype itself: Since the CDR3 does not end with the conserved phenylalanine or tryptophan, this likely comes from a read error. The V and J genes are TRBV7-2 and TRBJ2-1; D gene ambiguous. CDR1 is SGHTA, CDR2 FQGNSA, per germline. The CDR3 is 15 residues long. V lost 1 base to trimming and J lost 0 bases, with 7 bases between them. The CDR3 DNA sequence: TGTGCCAGCAGCTTAGTGAGTTTCTCCTACAATGAGCAGTTCTTG. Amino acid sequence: CASSLVSFSYNEQFL.

This CDR3 reads CASSLAGRLAGQETRYF. CDR3 bases: TGTGCCAGCAGCTTAGCGGGTCGCTTAGCGGGGCAAGAGACCCGGTACTTC. The chain recombines TRBV7-6 with TRBJ2-4, with TRBD2 identical over 8 bases. This CDR3 is 17 amino acids long. CDR1 and CDR2 (germline): SGHVS, FNYEAQ. The V and J ends lost 0 bases and 15 bases, in that order; junction bases with no gene match: 19. Looking up the rest from reference TRBV7-6 and TRBJ2-4 gives the full variable domain: GAGVSQSPRYKVTKRGQDVALRCDPISGHVSLYWYRQALGQGPEFLTYFNYEAQQDKSGLPNDRFSAERPEGSISTLTIQRTEQRDSAMYRCASSLAGRLAGQETRYFGAGTRLSVL.

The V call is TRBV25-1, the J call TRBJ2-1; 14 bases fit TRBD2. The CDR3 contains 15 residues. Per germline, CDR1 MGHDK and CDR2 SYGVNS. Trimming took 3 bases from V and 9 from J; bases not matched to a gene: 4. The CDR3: CASSETSGRGGEQFF. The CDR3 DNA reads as TGTGCCAGCAGTGAGACTAGCGGGAGGGGCGGTGAGCAGTTCTTC.

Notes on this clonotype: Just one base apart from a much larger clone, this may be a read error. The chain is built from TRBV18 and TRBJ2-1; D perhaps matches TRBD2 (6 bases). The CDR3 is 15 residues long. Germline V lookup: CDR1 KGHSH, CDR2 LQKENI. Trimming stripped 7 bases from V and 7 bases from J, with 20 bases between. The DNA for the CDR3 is TGTGCCAGCTTAGTCACAGCGATGGGGGGAAATGAGCAGTTCTTC. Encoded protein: CASLVTAMGGNEQFF.

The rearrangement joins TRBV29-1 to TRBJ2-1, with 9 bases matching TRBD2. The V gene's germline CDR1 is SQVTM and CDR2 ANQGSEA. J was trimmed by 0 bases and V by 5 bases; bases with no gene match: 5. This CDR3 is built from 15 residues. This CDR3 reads CSVYSSGSSYNEQFF. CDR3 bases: TGCAGCGTTTATAGTAGCGGGAGCTCCTACAATGAGCAGTTCTTC.

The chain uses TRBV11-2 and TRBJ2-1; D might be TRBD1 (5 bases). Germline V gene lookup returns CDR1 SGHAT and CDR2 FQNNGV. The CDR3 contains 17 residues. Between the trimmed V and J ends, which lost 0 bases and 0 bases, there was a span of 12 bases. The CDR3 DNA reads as TGTGCCAGCAGCTTAGATAACAGGCCTGACTCCTACAATGAGCAGTTCTTC. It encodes CASSLDNRPDSYNEQFF.

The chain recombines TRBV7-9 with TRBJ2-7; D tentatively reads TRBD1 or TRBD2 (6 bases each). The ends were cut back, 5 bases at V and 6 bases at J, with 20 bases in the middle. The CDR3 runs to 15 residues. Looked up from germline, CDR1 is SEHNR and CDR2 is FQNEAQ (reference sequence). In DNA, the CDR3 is TGTGCCAGCAGCCCGGGGGTTGGGACACCTAGCGAGCAGTACTTC. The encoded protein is CASSPGVGTPSEQYF. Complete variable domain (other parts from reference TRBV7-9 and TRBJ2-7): DTGVSQNPRHKITKRGQNVTFRCDPISEHNRLYWYRQTLGQGPEFLTYFQNEAQLEKSRLLSDRFSAERPKGSFSTLEIQRTEQGDSAMYLCASSPGVGTPSEQYFGPGTRLTVT.

CDR3 in DNA: TGTGCCAGCAGCTTTGATCGGGGCGCGTTCTACAATGAGCAGTACTTC. Its translation: CASSFDRGAFYNEQYF. V gene TRBV7-8 combines with J gene TRBJ2-1, with D tentatively TRBD1 or TRBD2 (5 bases each). The J call is uncertain, as TRBJ2-7 better fits the DNA end. The CDR3 runs to 16 residues. The germline CDR1 and CDR2 sequences are SGHVS and FQNEAQ.

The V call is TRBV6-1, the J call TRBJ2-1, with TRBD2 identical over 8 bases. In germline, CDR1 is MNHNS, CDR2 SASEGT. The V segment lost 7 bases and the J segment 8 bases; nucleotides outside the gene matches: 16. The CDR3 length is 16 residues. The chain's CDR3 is CASTLDLAGLSYEQFF. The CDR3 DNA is TGTGCCAGCACCCTAGACCTAGCGGGCCTTAGTTATGAGCAGTTCTTC.

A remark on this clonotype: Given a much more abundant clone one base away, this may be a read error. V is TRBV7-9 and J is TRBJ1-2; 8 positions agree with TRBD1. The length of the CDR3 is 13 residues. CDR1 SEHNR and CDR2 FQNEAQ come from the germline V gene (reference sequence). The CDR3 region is CASSPDRVNGYAF. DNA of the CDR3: TGTGCCAGCAGCCCGGACAGGGTAAATGGCTACGCCTTC. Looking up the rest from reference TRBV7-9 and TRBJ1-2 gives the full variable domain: DTGVSQNPRHKITKRGQNVTFRCDPISEHNRLYWYRQTLGQGPEFLTYFQNEAQLEKSRLLSDRFSAERPKGSFSTLEIQRTEQGDSAMYLCASSPDRVNGYAFGSGTRLTVV.

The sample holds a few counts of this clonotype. The CDR3 loop is CASSLPGMEQYF. The CDR3 bases are TGTGCCAGCAGTTTGCCGGGAATGGAGCAGTACTTC. The rearrangement uses TRBV28 and TRBJ2-7, with a weak D call TRBD2 (5 bases). The CDR3 contains 12 residues. The germline gives CDR1 MDHEN, CDR2 SYDVKM. V shed 3 bases and J shed 7 bases, with 10 bases lying between them.

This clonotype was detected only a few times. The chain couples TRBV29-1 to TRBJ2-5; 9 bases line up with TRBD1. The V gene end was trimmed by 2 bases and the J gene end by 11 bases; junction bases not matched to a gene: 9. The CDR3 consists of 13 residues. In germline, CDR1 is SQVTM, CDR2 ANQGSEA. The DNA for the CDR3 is TGCAGCGTTGAAAGGGACAGGGACAATGAGCAGTACTTC. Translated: CSVERDRDNEQYF.

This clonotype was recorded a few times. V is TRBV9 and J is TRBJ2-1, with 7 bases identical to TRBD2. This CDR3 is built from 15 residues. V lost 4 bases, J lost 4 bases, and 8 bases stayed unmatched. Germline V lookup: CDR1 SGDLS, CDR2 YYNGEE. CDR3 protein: CASSPFLADYNEQFF. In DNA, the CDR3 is TGTGCCAGCAGCCCGTTTCTAGCGGATTACAATGAGCAGTTCTTC.

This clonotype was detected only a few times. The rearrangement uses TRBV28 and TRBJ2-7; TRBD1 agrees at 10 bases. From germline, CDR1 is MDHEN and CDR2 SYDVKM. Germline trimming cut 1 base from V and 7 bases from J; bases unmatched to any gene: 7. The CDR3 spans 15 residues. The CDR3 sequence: CASSLSRQGAREQYF. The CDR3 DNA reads TGTGCCAGCAGTTTATCGCGACAGGGGGCAAGGGAGCAGTACTTC.

The CDR3 region is CSAREDSGVSYNEQFF. CDR3 bases: TGCAGTGCTAGAGAGGATAGCGGGGTCTCCTACAATGAGCAGTTCTTC. The rearrangement links TRBV20-1 to TRBJ2-1; 8 bases are a match to TRBD2. The CDR3 is 16 residues long. Germline V gene lookup returns CDR1 DFQATT and CDR2 SNEGSKA (reference sequence). With V trimmed by 0 bases and J by 0 bases, 4 bases remained unmatched.

The CDR3 region has the DNA TGTGCCTGGAGTGTACAAGAGCGGAACTCCTACAATGAGCAGTTCTTC. As protein: CAWSVQERNSYNEQFF. V gene TRBV30 combines with J gene TRBJ2-1; a possible D gene is TRBD2 (5 bases). Germline assignment: CDR1 GTSNPN and CDR2 SVGIG (reference sequence). V lost 0 bases, J lost 0 bases, and 12 bases lay in between. CDR3 length: 16 residues.

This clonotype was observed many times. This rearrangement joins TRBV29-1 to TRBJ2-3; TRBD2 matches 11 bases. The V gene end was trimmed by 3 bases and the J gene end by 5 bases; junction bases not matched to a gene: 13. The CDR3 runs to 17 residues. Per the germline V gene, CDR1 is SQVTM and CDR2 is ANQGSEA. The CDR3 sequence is CSVDALAGGSIRDTQYF. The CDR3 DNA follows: TGCAGCGTTGACGCGCTAGCGGGAGGATCCATTCGAGATACGCAGTATTTT.

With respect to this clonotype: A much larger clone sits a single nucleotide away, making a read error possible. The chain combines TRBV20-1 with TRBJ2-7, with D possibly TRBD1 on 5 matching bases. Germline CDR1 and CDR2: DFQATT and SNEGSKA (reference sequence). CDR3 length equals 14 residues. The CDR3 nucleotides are TGCAGTGTTAGAGATCAGGGCGTATCCTACGAGCAGTACTTC. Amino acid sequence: CSVRDQGVSYEQYF.

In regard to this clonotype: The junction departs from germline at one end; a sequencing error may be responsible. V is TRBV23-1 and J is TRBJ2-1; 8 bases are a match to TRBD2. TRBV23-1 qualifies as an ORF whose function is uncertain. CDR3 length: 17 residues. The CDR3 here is CASSQSRRGDSYNERFF. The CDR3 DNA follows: TGCGCCAGCAGTCAATCGAGGCGGGGGGACTCCTACAATGAGCGGTTCTTC.

CDR3 DNA sequence: TGTGCCTGGAGTAGGGGGGCTGGAAACACCATATATTTT. It encodes CAWSRGAGNTIYF. This chain connects TRBV30 to TRBJ1-3; a possible D gene is TRBD1 (6 bases). CDR1 is GTSNPN and CDR2 is SVGIG in the germline V gene (reference sequence). Trimming took 2 bases from V and 2 from J, leaving 7 bases between them. The CDR3 loop spans 13 amino acids.

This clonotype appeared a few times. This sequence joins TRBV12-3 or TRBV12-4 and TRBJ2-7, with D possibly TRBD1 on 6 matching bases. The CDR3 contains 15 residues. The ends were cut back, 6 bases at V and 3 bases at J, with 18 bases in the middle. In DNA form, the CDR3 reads TGTGCCAGCAGCCGTCCGGGACACGGATTCTACGAGCAGTACTTC. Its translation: CASSRPGHGFYEQYF.

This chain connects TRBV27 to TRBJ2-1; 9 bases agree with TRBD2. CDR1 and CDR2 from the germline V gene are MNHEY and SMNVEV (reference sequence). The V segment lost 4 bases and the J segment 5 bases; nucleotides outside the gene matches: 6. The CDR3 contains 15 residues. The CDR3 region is CASSSLAGVNNEQFF. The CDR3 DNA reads TGTGCCAGCAGTTCCTTAGCGGGAGTCAACAATGAGCAGTTCTTC.

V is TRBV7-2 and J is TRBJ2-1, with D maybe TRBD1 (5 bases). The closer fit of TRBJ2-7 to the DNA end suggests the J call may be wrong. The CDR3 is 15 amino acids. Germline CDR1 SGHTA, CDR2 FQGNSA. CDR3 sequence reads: CASSLDTGSSYEQYF. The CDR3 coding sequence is TGTGCCAGCAGCTTAGATACAGGTAGCTCCTACGAGCAGTACTTC.

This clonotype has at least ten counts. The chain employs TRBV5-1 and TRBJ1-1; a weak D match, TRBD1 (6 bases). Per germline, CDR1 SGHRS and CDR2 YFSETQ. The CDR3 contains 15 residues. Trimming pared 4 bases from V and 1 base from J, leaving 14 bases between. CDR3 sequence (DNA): TGCGCCAGCAGCGCTTTACAGGGCGCGAACACTGAAGCTTTCTTT. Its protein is CASSALQGANTEAFF.

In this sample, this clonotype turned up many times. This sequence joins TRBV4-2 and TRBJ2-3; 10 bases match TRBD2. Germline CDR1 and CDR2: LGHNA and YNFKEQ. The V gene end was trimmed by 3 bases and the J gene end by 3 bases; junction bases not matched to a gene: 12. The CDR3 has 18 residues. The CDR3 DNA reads TGTGCCAGCAGCCAGGAATTTAGCGGGAGGAGCCCTACAGATACGCAGTATTTT. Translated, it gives CASSQEFSGRSPTDTQYF.

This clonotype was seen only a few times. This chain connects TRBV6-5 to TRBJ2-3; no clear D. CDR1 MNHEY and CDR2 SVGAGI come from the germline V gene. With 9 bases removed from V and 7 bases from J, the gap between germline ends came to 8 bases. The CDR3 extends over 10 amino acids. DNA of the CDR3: TGTGCCAGGGCTCCCCATACGCAGTATTTT. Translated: CARAPHTQYF.

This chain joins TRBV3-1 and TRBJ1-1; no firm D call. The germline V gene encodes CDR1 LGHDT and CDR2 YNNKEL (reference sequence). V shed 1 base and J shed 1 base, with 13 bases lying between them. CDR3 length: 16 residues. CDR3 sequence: CASSQGRQAGNTEAFF. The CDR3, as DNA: TGTGCCAGCAGCCAAGGGCGGCAGGCTGGGAACACTGAAGCTTTCTTT.

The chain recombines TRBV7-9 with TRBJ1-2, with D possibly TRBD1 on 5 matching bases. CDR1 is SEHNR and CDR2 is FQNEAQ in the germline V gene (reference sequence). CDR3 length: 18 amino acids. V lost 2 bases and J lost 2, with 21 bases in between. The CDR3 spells CASSLLDIAGRRNYGYTF. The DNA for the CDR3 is TGTGCCAGCAGCTTATTGGATATTGCGGGACGGAGAAACTATGGCTACACCTTC.

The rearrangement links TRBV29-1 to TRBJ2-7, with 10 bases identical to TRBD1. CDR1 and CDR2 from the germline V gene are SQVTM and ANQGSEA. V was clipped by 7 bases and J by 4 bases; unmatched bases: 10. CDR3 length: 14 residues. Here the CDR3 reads CSASDGTGAYEQYF. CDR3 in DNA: TGCAGCGCCAGCGATGGGACAGGGGCTTACGAGCAGTACTTC.

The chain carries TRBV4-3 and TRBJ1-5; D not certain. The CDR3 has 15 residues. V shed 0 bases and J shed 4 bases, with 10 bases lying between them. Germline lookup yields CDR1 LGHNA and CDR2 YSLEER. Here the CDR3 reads CASSQDFLRNQPQHF. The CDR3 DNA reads TGCGCCAGCAGCCAAGACTTCTTGAGGAATCAGCCCCAGCATTTT.